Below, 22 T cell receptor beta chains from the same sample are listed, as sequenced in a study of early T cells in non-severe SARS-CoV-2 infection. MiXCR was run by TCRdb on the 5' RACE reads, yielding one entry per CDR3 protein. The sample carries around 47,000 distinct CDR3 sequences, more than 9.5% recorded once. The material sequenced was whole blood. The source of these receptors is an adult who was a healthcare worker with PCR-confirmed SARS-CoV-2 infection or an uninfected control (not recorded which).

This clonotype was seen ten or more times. CDR3: CASSRVGRDATF. The CDR3 DNA sequence: TGTGCCAGCAGCCGAGTGGGGAGGGATGCCACCTTC. V usage is TRBV6-2 or TRBV6-3 and J usage is TRBJ1-2; D is uncertain. V was clipped by 6 bases and J by 13 bases, with 18 bases between them. Germline V gene sequence: CDR1 MNHEY, CDR2 SVGEGT. This CDR3 is built from 12 residues.

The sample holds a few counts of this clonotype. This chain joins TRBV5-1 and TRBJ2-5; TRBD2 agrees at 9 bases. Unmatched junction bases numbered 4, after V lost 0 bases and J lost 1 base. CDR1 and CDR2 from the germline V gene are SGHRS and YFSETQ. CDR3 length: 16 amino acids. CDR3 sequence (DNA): TGCGCCAGCAGCTTGGGGGCGGGAGGGTCCCAAGAGACCCAGTACTTC. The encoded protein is CASSLGAGGSQETQYF.

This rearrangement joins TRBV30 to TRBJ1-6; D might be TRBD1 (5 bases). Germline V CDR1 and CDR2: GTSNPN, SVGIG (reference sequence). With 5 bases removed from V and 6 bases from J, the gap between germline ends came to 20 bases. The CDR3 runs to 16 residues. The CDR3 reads CAWGKYLQRGNSPLHF. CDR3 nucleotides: TGTGCCTGGGGAAAGTACCTCCAAAGGGGTAATTCACCCCTCCACTTT.

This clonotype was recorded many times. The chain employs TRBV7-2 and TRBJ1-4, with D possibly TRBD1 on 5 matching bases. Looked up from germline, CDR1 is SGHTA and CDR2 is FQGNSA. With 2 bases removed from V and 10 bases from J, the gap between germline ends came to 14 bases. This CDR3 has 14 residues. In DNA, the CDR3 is TGTGCCAGCAGCTTAATGCCAGTTGGGGGAAAACTGTTTTTT. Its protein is CASSLMPVGGKLFF.

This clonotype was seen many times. The CDR3 DNA reads as TGTGCCAGCGTTGGGACAGGCCCTGGATGGTACACTGAAGCTTTCTTT. Residues: CASVGTGPGWYTEAFF. The J gene is TRBJ1-1, the V gene TRBV2; 8 nucleotides agree with TRBD1. The V and J ends lost 8 bases and 3 bases, in that order; junction bases with no gene match: 14. Germline values: CDR1 SNHLY, CDR2 FYNNEI. CDR3 length: 16 residues.

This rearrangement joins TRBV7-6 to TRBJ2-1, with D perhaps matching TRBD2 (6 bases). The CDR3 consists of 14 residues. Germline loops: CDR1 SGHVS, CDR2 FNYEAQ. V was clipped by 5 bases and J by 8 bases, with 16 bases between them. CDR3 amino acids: CASSETGGAHEQFF. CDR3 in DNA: TGTGCCAGCAGCGAGACCGGAGGGGCCCATGAGCAGTTCTTC.

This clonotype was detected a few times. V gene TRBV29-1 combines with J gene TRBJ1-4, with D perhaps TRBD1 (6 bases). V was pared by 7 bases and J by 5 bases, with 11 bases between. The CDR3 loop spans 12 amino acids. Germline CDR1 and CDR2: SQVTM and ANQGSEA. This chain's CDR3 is CSADGGNEKLFF. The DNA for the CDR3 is TGCAGCGCTGACGGGGGCAATGAAAAACTGTTTTTT. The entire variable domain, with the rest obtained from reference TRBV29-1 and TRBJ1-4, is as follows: SAVISQKPSRDICQRGTSLTIQCQVDSQVTMMFWYRQQPGQSLTLIATANQGSEATYESGFVIDKFPISRPNLTFSTLTVSNMSPEDSSIYLCSADGGNEKLFFGSGTQLSVL.

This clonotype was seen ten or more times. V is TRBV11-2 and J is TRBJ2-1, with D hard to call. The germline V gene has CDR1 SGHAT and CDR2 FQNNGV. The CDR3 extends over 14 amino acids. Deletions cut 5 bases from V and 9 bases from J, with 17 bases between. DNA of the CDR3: TGTGCCAGCAGCCCCCCAGGACGTGCGCCTGAGCAGTTCTTC. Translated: CASSPPGRAPEQFF.

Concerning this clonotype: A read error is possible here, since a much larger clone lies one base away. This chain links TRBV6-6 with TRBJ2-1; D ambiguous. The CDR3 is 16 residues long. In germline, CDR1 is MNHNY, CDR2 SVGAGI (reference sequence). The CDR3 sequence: CASRVPGLSSYNDQFF. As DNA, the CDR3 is TGTGCCAGCAGAGTGCCCGGATTGAGCTCCTACAATGATCAGTTCTTC.

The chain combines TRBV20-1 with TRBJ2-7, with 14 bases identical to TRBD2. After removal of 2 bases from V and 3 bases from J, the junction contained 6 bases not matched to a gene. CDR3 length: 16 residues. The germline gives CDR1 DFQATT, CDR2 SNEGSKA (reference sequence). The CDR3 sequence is CSARPSGLAGDYEQYF. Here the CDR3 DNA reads TGCAGTGCTAGACCCTCGGGACTAGCGGGGGACTACGAGCAGTACTTC.

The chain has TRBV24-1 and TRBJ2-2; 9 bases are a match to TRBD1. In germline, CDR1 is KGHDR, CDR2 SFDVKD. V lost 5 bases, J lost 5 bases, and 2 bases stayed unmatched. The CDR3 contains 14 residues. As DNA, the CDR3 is TGTGCCACCAGTGGACAGGGGGAGACCGGGGAGCTGTTTTTT. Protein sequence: CATSGQGETGELFF.

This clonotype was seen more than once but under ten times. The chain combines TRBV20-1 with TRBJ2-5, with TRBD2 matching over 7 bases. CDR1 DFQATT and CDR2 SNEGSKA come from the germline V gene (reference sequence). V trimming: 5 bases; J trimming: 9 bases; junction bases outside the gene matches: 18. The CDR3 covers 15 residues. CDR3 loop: CSADSRRDPAGAQYF. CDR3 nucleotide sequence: TGCAGTGCTGACTCCCGACGAGACCCCGCGGGGGCCCAGTACTTC.

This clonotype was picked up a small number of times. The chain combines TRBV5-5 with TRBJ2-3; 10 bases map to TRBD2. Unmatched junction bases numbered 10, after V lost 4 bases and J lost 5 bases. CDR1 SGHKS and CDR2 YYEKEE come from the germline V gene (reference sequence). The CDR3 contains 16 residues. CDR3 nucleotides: TGTGCCAGCAGCCTGACCGGGACTAGCGTCAGAGATACGCAGTATTTT. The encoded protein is CASSLTGTSVRDTQYF.

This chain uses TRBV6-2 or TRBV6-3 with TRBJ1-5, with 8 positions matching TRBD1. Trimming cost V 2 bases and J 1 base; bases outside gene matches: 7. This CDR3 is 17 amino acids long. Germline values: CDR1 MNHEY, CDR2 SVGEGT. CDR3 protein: CASSYKMQGASNQPQHF. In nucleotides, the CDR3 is TGTGCCAGCAGTTACAAAATGCAGGGGGCGAGCAATCAGCCCCAGCATTTT.

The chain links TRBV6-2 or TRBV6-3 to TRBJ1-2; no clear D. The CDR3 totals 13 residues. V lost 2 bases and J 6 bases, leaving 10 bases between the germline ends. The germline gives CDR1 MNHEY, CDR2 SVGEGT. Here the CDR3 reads CASSYTRTDGYTF. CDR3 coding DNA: TGTGCCAGCAGTTACACCCGGACGGATGGCTACACCTTC.

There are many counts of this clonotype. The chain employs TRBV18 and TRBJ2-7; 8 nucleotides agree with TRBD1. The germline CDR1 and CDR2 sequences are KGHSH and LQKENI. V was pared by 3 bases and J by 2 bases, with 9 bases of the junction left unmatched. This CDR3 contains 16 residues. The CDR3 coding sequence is TGTGCCAGCTCACCCGGACAGGGCGGGACCCCCTACGAGCAGTACTTC. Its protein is CASSPGQGGTPYEQYF.

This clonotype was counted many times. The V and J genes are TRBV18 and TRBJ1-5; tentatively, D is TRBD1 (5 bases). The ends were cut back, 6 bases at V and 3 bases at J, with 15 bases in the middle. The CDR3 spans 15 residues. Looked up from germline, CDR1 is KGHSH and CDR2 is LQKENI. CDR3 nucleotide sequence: TGTGCCAGCTCTCCGGGGGTCCCCTACAATCAGCCCCAGCATTTT. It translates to CASSPGVPYNQPQHF.

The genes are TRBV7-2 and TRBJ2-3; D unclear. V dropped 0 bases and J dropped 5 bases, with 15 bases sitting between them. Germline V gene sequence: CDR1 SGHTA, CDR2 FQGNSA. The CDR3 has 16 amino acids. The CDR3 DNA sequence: TGTGCCAGCAGCTTAGCAGGATCCCCCCATAGAGATACGCAGTATTTT. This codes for CASSLAGSPHRDTQYF.

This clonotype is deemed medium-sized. CDR3 in DNA: TGTGCCAGCAGCTTAGGAAGCGGGAGGATCCACAATGAGCAGTTCTTC. As protein: CASSLGSGRIHNEQFF. The V call is TRBV7-2, the J call TRBJ2-1, with TRBD2 identical over 9 bases. The CDR3 consists of 16 residues. The germline V gene encodes CDR1 SGHTA and CDR2 FQGNSA. The V gene end was trimmed by 1 base and the J gene end by 5 bases; junction bases not matched to a gene: 6.

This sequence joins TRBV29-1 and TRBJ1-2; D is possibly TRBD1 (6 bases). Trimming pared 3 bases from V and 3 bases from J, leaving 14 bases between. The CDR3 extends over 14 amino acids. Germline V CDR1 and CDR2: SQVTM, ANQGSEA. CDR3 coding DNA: TGCAGCGTTGAGATGGCAGGGGAAGACTATGGCTACACCTTC. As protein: CSVEMAGEDYGYTF.

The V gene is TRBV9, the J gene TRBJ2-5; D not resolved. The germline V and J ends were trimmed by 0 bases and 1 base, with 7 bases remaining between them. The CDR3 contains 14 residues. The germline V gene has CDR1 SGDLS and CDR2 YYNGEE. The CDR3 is CASSVASIQETQYF. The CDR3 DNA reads TGTGCCAGCAGCGTAGCGTCCATCCAAGAGACCCAGTACTTC.

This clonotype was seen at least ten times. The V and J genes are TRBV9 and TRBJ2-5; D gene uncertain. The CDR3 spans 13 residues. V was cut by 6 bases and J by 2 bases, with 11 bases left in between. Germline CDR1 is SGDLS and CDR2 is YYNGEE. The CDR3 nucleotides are TGTGCCAGCAAGGCCGATTCTCAAGAGACCCAGTACTTC. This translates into CASKADSQETQYF.